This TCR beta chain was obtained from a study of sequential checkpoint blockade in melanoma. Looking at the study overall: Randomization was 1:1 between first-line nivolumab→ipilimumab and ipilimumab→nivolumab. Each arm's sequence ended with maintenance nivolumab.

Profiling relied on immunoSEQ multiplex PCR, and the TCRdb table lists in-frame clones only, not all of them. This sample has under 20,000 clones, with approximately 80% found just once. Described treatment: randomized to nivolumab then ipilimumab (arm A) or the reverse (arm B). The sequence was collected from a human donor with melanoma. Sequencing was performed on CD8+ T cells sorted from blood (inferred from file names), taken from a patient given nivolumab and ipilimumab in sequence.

CDR3 DNA sequence: TGTGCCAGCAGCTTAGCGAGCTACGAGCAGTACTTC. This encodes CASSLASYEQYF. The chain uses TRBV5-8 and TRBJ2-7; no reliable D call. Germline V lookup: CDR1 SGHTS, CDR2 YDEGEE. The CDR3 has 12 residues. V was shortened by 2 bases and J by 3 bases, with 6 bases between the two germline ends. Based on the CDR3 plus reference TRBV5-8 and TRBJ2-7, the full variable domain is EAGVTQSPTHLIKTRGQQATLRCSPISGHTSVYWYQQALGLGLQFLLWYDEGEERNRGNFPPRFSGRQFPNYSSELNVNALELEDSALYLCASSLASYEQYFGPGTRLTVT.